Listed below are T cell receptor beta chains from one sample, sequenced in a study of blood T cell repertoires in COVID-19. This table comes from immunoSEQ multiplex PCR, and its TCRdb copy is limited to in-frame clones, with some not included. The table includes 68,000 or so clones, 86% detected once. Input material: peripheral blood. These TCRs come from a man aged 45 to 65 with acute or convalescent COVID-19. Both conserved end residues are part of each CDR3. Fields, in order: clone size, V gene, J gene, D gene, CDR3 protein, CDR3 DNA. D genes are given only for firm matches. Only part of the rows carry a size: once, few, many, or a class if the clone is expanded.

NA	TRBV6-1	TRBJ2-5	TRBD2	CASSEPATSDTYQETQYF	TGTGCCAGCAGTGAGCCTGCGACTAGCGATACGTACCAAGAGACCCAGTACTTC
NA	TRBV7-9	TRBJ2-7	NA	CASSPGTLRSYEQYF	TGTGCCAGCAGCCCAGGGACTTTACGTTCCTACGAGCAGTACTTC
NA	TRBV20-1	TRBJ1-2	NA	CSADSDGYTF	TGCAGTGCTGACTCGGATGGCTACACCTTC
NA	TRBV18	TRBJ2-7	NA	CASSVASLTGEQYF	TGTGCCAGCTCGGTAGCAAGCCTGACTGGTGAGCAGTACTTC
NA	TRBV7-3	TRBJ2-1	TRBD2	CASSLTEAGGLYNEQFF	TGTGCCAGCAGCTTAACGGAGGCGGGAGGTTTGTACAATGAGCAGTTCTTC
once	TRBV4-1	TRBJ1-2	NA	CASSQQDEGLYGYTF	TGCGCCAGCAGCCAACAAGATGAGGGACTCTATGGCTACACCTTC
NA	TRBV27	TRBJ2-2	NA	CASSSWGGRRSTGELFF	TGTGCCAGCAGCAGCTGGGGGGGGCGCCGGTCCACCGGGGAGCTGTTTTTT
NA	TRBV28	TRBJ2-2	NA	CASSHNRGTNTGELFF	TGTGCCAGCAGCCACAACAGAGGGACGAACACCGGGGAGCTGTTTTTT
once	TRBV3-1/TRBV3-2	TRBJ2-5	NA	CASSQDWREEETQYF	TGTGCCAGCAGCCAAGATTGGAGGGAGGAAGAGACCCAGTACTTC
NA	TRBV10-3	TRBJ2-1	TRBD2	CAISESSGSYNEQFF	TGTGCCATCAGTGAGTCAAGCGGGAGCTACAATGAGCAGTTCTTC
NA	TRBV6-6	TRBJ2-2	TRBD2	CASSYSKPGGRGELFF	TGTGCCAGCAGTTACTCGAAACCGGGAGGGCGTGGGGAGCTGTTTTTT
NA	TRBV27	TRBJ1-1	NA	CASSPSTGQNTEAFF	TGTGCCAGCAGTCCCAGCACGGGACAGAACACTGAAGCTTTCTTT
NA	TRBV7-3	TRBJ2-1	TRBD2	CASSVSSGGRNEQFF	TGTGCCAGCAGCGTATCTAGCGGGGGCCGCAATGAGCAGTTCTTC
once	TRBV20-1	TRBJ1-5	NA	CSASRQGLDQPQHF	TGCAGTGCTAGTCGTCAGGGTCTGGATCAGCCCCAGCATTTT
NA	TRBV19	TRBJ1-2	NA	CASSLWGGPNYGYTF	TGTGCCAGTAGTCTCTGGGGGGGGCCTAACTATGGCTACACCTTC